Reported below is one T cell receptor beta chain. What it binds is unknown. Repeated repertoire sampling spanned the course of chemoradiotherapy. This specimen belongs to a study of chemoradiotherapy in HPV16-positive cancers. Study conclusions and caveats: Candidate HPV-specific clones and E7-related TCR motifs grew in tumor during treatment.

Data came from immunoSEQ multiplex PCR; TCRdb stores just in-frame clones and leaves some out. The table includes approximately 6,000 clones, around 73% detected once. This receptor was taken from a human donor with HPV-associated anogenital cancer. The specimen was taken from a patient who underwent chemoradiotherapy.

CDR3 sequence reads: CASRAGNQPQHF. The CDR3 DNA follows: TGTGCCAGCAGGGCGGGCAATCAGCCCCAGCATTTT. The genes are TRBV2 and TRBJ1-5; D is ambiguous. The CDR3 is 12 residues long. CDR1 and CDR2 from the germline V gene are SNHLY and FYNNEI. V gave up 6 bases and J gave up 2 bases, with 5 bases separating them.